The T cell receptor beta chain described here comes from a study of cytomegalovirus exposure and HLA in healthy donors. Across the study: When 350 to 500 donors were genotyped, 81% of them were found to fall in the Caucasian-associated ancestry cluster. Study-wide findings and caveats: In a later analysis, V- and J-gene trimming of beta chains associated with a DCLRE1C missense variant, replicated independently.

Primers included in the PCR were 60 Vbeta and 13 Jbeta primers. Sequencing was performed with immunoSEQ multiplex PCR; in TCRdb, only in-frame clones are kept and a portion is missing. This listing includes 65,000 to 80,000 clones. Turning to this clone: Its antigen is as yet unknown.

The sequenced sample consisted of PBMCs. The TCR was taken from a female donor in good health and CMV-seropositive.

The CDR3 spells CASSSLGREGYNEQFF. The CDR3 bases are TGTGCCAGCTCTTCACTAGGACGGGAGGGCTACAATGAGCAGTTCTTC. The chain recombines TRBV18 with TRBJ2-1; TRBD2 aligns across 8 bases. Trimming at V came to 6 bases and at J to 3 bases, leaving 10 bases not matched to a gene. Germline CDR1 reads KGHSH; CDR2 reads LQKENI. The CDR3 runs 16 residues.